This T cell receptor (beta chain) originates from a study of response to subunit inactivated influenza vaccine. This clonotype was found a few times. The CDR3 contains 18 residues. Per germline, CDR1 ENHRY and CDR2 SYGVKD. Trimming shortened V by 6 bases and J by 4 bases, and 25 bases separated the two germline ends. TCRdb reanalysed the RT-PCR reads using MiXCR and keeps one entry per CDR3 protein. This sample yields about 780,000 distinct CDR3 sequences, of which around 20% are seen a single time; around 9.9% belongs to the top ten. This specimen was PBMCs from blood, taken roughly 5 days after vaccination. The V and J genes are TRBV10-3 and TRBJ2-1; D may correspond to TRBD1 or TRBD2 (5 bases each). The sequence was obtained from a man in his fifties who received an inactivated influenza vaccine. In DNA form, the CDR3 reads TGTGCCATCAGCGACTCTTCGGGGCGCCTACACCGATACAATGAGCAGTTCTTC. Amino acids: CAISDSSGRLHRYNEQFF.